The 29 T cell receptor beta chains below all came from one sample that was sequenced in a study of identical twins. TCRdb re-called the 5' RACE reads through MiXCR, storing one row per CDR3 protein. The table shows about 700,000 distinct CDR3 sequences, with more than 6.5% occurring only once. The same specimen was also included in a second study, on yellow fever vaccine responses in identical twins.

Sequencing used PBMCs. Receptors were obtained from a woman between 18 and 29 years old in good health.

The chain uses TRBV15 and TRBJ2-5; 9 nucleotides agree with TRBD2. V lost 0 bases to trimming and J lost 1 base; unmatched junction nucleotides: 6. Germline-derived CDR1 and CDR2 are LNHNV and YYDKDF (reference sequence). The CDR3 extends over 17 amino acids. CDR3 DNA sequence: TGTGCCACCAGCAGAGATCCCGGGACTAGCCTCCAAGAGACCCAGTACTTC. It is translated as CATSRDPGTSLQETQYF.

This clonotype was found a few times. The limits of the CDR3 on the DNA are not certain, so only TCRdb's listed CDR3 is given. This rearrangement joins TRBV19 to TRBJ2-3; TRBD2, as called in the table, went unchecked against the DNA. A total of 15 residues make up the CDR3, ends included. CDR1 is LNHDA, CDR2 SQIVND, per germline (reference sequence). The CDR3: CASSILAQGADTQYF.

This clonotype was observed at least ten times. The chain carries TRBV29-1 and TRBJ2-7, with TRBD2 matching 12 bases. Germline V CDR1 and CDR2: SQVTM, ANQGSEA. After removal of 6 bases from V and 6 bases from J, the junction contained 3 bases not matched to a gene. The CDR3 consists of 12 residues. The CDR3 here is CSVAGLAGEQYF. In DNA, the CDR3 is TGCAGCGTAGCGGGACTAGCGGGCGAGCAGTACTTC.

This clonotype was counted only a few times. J is TRBJ1-2 and V is TRBV21-1; TRBD1 is the table's D call and was not checked against the DNA. TRBV21-1 has pseudogene status. This CDR3 comprises 13 residues. The CDR3, as DNA: TGTGCCAGCAGCAGCAGGGGATGTGATGGCTACACCTTC. Its translation is CASSSRGCDGYTF.

This clonotype has a count of ten or more. The rearrangement uses TRBV7-8 and TRBJ2-3; no clear D. This CDR3 spans 13 amino acids. The V gene lost 5 bases and the J gene lost 4 bases, with 10 bases spanning the gap. Germline CDR1 SGHVS, CDR2 FQNEAQ. The DNA of the CDR3 is TGTGCCAGCAGCCCTCAGACTTCAGATACGCAGTATTTT. Its translation is CASSPQTSDTQYF.

This rearrangement joins TRBV5-5 to TRBJ2-2, with 9 bases aligning to TRBD2. The V gene end was trimmed by 0 bases and the J gene end by 6 bases; junction bases not matched to a gene: 3. CDR3 length: 15 residues. The germline gives CDR1 SGHKS, CDR2 YYEKEE (reference sequence). The CDR3 coding sequence is TGTGCCAGCAGCTTGGCTAGCGGGAAGGCCGGGGAGCTGTTTTTT. Encoded protein: CASSLASGKAGELFF.

This chain uses TRBV20-1 with TRBJ2-4, with no clear D. There are 12 residues in the CDR3. CDR1 and CDR2 from the germline V gene are DFQATT and SNEGSKA (reference sequence). The V end was cut by 6 bases, the J end by 8 bases, with 14 bases between. The DNA of the CDR3 is TGCAGTGCCGAGACGGGTGCGGACATTCAGTACTTC. Its translation is CSAETGADIQYF.

A few counts support this clonotype. The chain recombines TRBV29-1 with TRBJ2-7; a possible D gene is TRBD2 (6 bases). The CDR3 has 13 residues. The ends were cut back, 4 bases at V and 3 bases at J, with 13 bases in the middle. CDR1 and CDR2 from the germline V gene are SQVTM and ANQGSEA. The CDR3 DNA sequence: TGCAGCGTTGGGAGGGGAATGAGCTACGAGCAGTACTTC. Translating gives CSVGRGMSYEQYF.

This clonotype was seen a few times. This chain joins TRBV15 and TRBJ2-3; D perhaps matches TRBD1 (7 bases). This CDR3 contains 17 residues. Trimming pared 5 bases from V and 4 bases from J, leaving 22 bases between. The germline V gene encodes CDR1 LNHNV and CDR2 YYDKDF (reference sequence). As DNA, the CDR3 is TGTGCCACCAGCCCATCGCGGGACAGCCTCTCCGCAGATACGCAGTATTTT. Encoded protein: CATSPSRDSLSADTQYF.

This clonotype was detected a few times. The chain recombines TRBV20-1 with TRBJ2-7; TRBD2 aligns across 8 bases. Trimming removed 5 bases from V and 5 bases from J; junction bases left unmatched: 8. The CDR3 consists of 13 residues. Germline assignment: CDR1 DFQATT and CDR2 SNEGSKA (reference sequence). CDR3 sequence (DNA): TGCAGTGCTGGGAGCGGGAGTTCCGACGAGCAGTACTTC. Translation: CSAGSGSSDEQYF.

This clonotype occurred many times. The chain combines TRBV7-3 with TRBJ2-1; 8 positions match TRBD2. The CDR3 spans 14 residues. Germline CDR1 and CDR2: SGHTA and FQGTGA. V dropped 7 bases and J dropped 4; count of bases not matched to a gene: 6. The CDR3 spells CASMGGGRYNEQFF. The CDR3 nucleotides read TGTGCCAGCATGGGCGGGGGGCGGTACAATGAGCAGTTCTTC.

V is TRBV12-5 and J is TRBJ2-5, with D perhaps TRBD1 (7 bases). This CDR3 is 16 amino acids long. The V end lost 2 bases, the J end lost 0 bases, and 13 bases lay between the germline ends. Germline values: CDR1 LGHNT, CDR2 FRNRAP. The CDR3: CASGLSAGGYQETQYF. CDR3 nucleotides: TGTGCTAGTGGTTTGAGTGCAGGGGGGTACCAAGAGACCCAGTACTTC.

The chain joins TRBV10-3 to TRBJ1-1, with D uncertain. Germline V gene lookup returns CDR1 ENHRY and CDR2 SYGVKD. Trimming left V 4 bases short and J 3 bases short, with 9 bases between. The CDR3 sequence is 13 residues long. CDR3 sequence reads: CAISAGFDTEAFF. The CDR3, as DNA: TGTGCCATCAGTGCTGGGTTTGACACTGAAGCTTTCTTT.

The V gene is TRBV12-3 or TRBV12-4, the J gene TRBJ2-5; 9 nucleotides line up with TRBD1. The CDR3 consists of 19 residues. J lost 1 base, V lost 3 bases, and 15 bases had no gene match. The CDR3 DNA sequence: TGTGCCAGCAGTTTGGACAGGGGAAAAACTACCCTCGTCCAAGAGACCCAGTACTTC. Translation: CASSLDRGKTTLVQETQYF.

There are a few counts of this clonotype. The chain couples TRBV7-6 to TRBJ2-7; TRBD1 might be the D (5 bases). Between the trimmed V and J ends, which lost 2 bases and 5 bases, there was a span of 10 bases. In germline, CDR1 is SGHVS, CDR2 FNYEAQ. The CDR3 contains 13 residues. CDR3 sequence: CASSLQGSDEQYF. The CDR3 bases are TGTGCCAGCAGCTTACAGGGAAGCGACGAGCAGTACTTC.

V and J are TRBV28 and TRBJ2-7, with D possibly TRBD2 on 6 matching bases. This CDR3 spans 15 amino acids. V dropped 5 bases and J dropped 3 bases, with 17 bases sitting between them. Germline V CDR1 and CDR2: MDHEN, SYDVKM. CDR3 loop: CASSPSRLGNYEQYF. The CDR3 DNA reads as TGTGCCAGCAGTCCCTCAAGACTAGGAAACTACGAGCAGTACTTC.

This clonotype was seen a handful of times. This chain connects TRBV11-2 to TRBJ1-2; D is ambiguous. This CDR3 is built from 13 residues. Germline values: CDR1 SGHAT, CDR2 FQNNGV. The V and J ends lost 5 bases and 5 bases respectively, with 12 bases between them. CDR3 region: CASSPSAGYGYTF. As DNA, the CDR3 is TGTGCCAGCAGCCCGAGCGCTGGATATGGCTACACCTTC.

This chain links TRBV5-6 with TRBJ2-7; D gene ambiguous. The CDR3 length is 13 residues. Germline CDR1 SGHDT, CDR2 YYEEEE. The V gene lost 3 bases and the J gene lost 2 bases, with 9 bases spanning the gap. The CDR3 reads CASSSPLTYEQYF. The CDR3 DNA sequence: TGTGCCAGCAGCTCCCCGTTGACCTACGAGCAGTACTTC.

The gene calls are TRBV9 and TRBJ2-3, with D unclear. CDR1 is SGDLS, CDR2 YYNGEE, per germline. The CDR3 runs 14 residues. Trimming took 0 bases from V and 0 from J, leaving 5 bases between them. The CDR3 DNA reads as TGTGCCAGCAGCGTAGCTACGAGCACAGATACGCAGTATTTT. The encoded protein is CASSVATSTDTQYF.

This clonotype has only a few counts. The chain links TRBV12-3 or TRBV12-4 to TRBJ2-7; 10 bases are shared with TRBD2. V was pared by 3 bases and J by 4 bases, with 6 bases of the junction left unmatched. This CDR3 spans 15 amino acids. CDR3 residues: CASSLSPSGSYEQYF. CDR3 DNA sequence: TGTGCCAGCAGTTTGTCGCCTAGCGGGAGTTACGAGCAGTACTTC.

This clonotype was counted only a few times. This rearrangement joins TRBV5-1 to TRBJ2-7, with no clear D. The CDR3 runs to 14 residues. Trimming removed 0 bases from V and 2 bases from J, with 9 bases in between. Germline V CDR1 and CDR2: SGHRS, YFSETQ. The CDR3 sequence: CASSLEGAPYEQYF. The CDR3, as DNA: TGCGCCAGCAGCTTGGAGGGTGCCCCCTACGAGCAGTACTTC.

In its sample, this clonotype was seen many times. The chain employs TRBV7-2 and TRBJ1-5, with D unclear. CDR3 length equals 16 residues. The ends were cut back, 1 base at V and 2 bases at J, with 12 bases in the middle. Germline loops: CDR1 SGHTA, CDR2 FQGNSA. CDR3 in DNA: TGTGCCAGCAGCTTAGAAGGTCGTAATGGCAATCAGCCCCAGCATTTT. Protein product: CASSLEGRNGNQPQHF.

A few counts support this clonotype. The V call is TRBV6-5, the J call TRBJ2-5, with 8 bases identical to TRBD2. V dropped 4 bases and J dropped 5; count of bases not matched to a gene: 15. This CDR3 spans 17 amino acids. The V gene's germline CDR1 is MNHEY and CDR2 SVGAGI. CDR3 nucleotides: TGTGCCAGCAGTTCCGGGACTAGACCCTTGTCTGGGGAGACCCAGTACTTC. Protein: CASSSGTRPLSGETQYF.

The rearrangement uses TRBV25-1 and TRBJ2-3; D is possibly TRBD2 (5 bases). V was clipped by 1 base and J by 10 bases, with 9 bases between them. The length of the CDR3 is 12 residues. Germline V lookup: CDR1 MGHDK, CDR2 SYGVNS. The CDR3 spells CASSEWAGAQYF. The CDR3 nucleotides are TGTGCCAGCAGTGAATGGGCGGGTGCGCAGTATTTT.

This clonotype has ten or more counts. This chain links TRBV20-1 with TRBJ2-4; 9 bases line up with TRBD1. Germline trimming cut 2 bases from V and 2 bases from J; bases unmatched to any gene: 7. This CDR3 comprises 16 residues. Germline loops: CDR1 DFQATT, CDR2 SNEGSKA (reference sequence). CDR3 amino acids: CSARLTGGAPKNIQYF. For the CDR3, the DNA is TGCAGTGCTAGATTAACAGGGGGCGCTCCCAAAAACATTCAGTACTTC.

The rearrangement joins TRBV20-1 to TRBJ2-7, with D unclear. Germline CDR1 reads DFQATT; CDR2 reads SNEGSKA (reference sequence). The V gene lost 0 bases and the J gene lost 4 bases, with 4 bases spanning the gap. CDR3 length equals 11 residues. CDR3 nucleotide sequence: TGCAGTGCTAGAGATTTATACGAGCAGTACTTC. This codes for CSARDLYEQYF.

This clonotype was seen repeatedly, ten times or more. This sequence joins TRBV4-2 and TRBJ2-3; weak D call: TRBD2 (6 bases). This CDR3 comprises 17 residues. V lost 0 bases, J lost 0 bases, and 13 bases lay in between. CDR1 is LGHNA, CDR2 YNFKEQ, per germline. Here the CDR3 DNA reads TGTGCCAGCAGCCAAGACGGTAGTGGGGGGAGCACAGATACGCAGTATTTT. This gives the protein CASSQDGSGGSTDTQYF.

V is TRBV6-2 or TRBV6-3 and J is TRBJ2-3, with 7 bases fitting TRBD2. Germline CDR1 and CDR2: MNHEY and SVGEGT. The CDR3 runs 15 residues. V trimming: 5 bases; J trimming: 5 bases; junction bases outside the gene matches: 10. As DNA, the CDR3 is TGTGCCAGCAGTCAGCGGAGGGAGGGAAAAGATACGCAGTATTTT. It codes for CASSQRREGKDTQYF.

In its sample, this clonotype was seen a few times. A read error may produce the germline difference seen at one junction end. The chain couples TRBV12-3 or TRBV12-4 to TRBJ1-1, with D perhaps matching TRBD1 (5 bases). This CDR3 is built from 10 residues. Here the CDR3 reads CASSLGGTYF. The DNA of the CDR3 is TGTGCCAGCAGTTTGGGGGGAACCTACTTT.